These 24 T cell receptor beta chains share one sample of origin, sequenced in a study of shared clonotypes between healthy human individuals. Sequencing was performed with immunoSEQ multiplex PCR; in TCRdb, only in-frame clones are kept and a portion is missing. The sample records about 2.4 million clones, approximately 93% being singletons. Sequences were obtained from naive CD4+ T cells from PBMCs. The subset: CD45RA+ positively selected. The receptors were sampled from a man aged 18 to 35 in good health. Some clones in this sample may be carry-over from other donors' samples.

The chain joins TRBV6-1 to TRBJ1-5, with 9 bases lining up with TRBD1. V gave up 4 bases and J gave up 5 bases; unmatched junction bases: 3. In germline, CDR1 is MNHNS, CDR2 SASEGT. There are 14 residues in the CDR3. The DNA of the CDR3 is TGTGCCAGCAGTGCGGGGACAGGGTATCAGCCCCAGCATTTT. It codes for CASSAGTGYQPQHF.

This chain links TRBV18 with TRBJ1-1; D might be TRBD1 (6 bases). The CDR3 consists of 14 residues. Looked up from germline, CDR1 is KGHSH and CDR2 is LQKENI. Deletions cut 2 bases from V and 8 bases from J, with 15 bases between. CDR3 protein: CASSPGGGREEAFF. CDR3 in DNA: TGTGCCAGCTCACCAGGTGGGGGGCGGGAAGAAGCTTTCTTT. Filled out from reference TRBV18 and TRBJ1-1, the complete variable domain reads NAGVMQNPRHLVRRRGQEARLRCSPMKGHSHVYWYRQLPEEGLKFMVYLQKENIIDESGMPKERFSAEFPKEGPSILRIQQVVRGDSAAYFCASSPGGGREEAFFGQGTRLTVV.

The CDR3 here is CASSSDRGGEKLFF. CDR3 DNA sequence: TGTGCCAGCAGTTCCGACAGGGGAGGTGAAAAACTGTTTTTT. The V gene is TRBV28, the J gene TRBJ1-4; TRBD1 aligns across 8 bases. Germline V gives CDR1 MDHEN, CDR2 SYDVKM. V trimming: 4 bases; J trimming: 7 bases; junction bases outside the gene matches: 5. The CDR3 covers 14 residues.

The chain has TRBV7-2 and TRBJ2-7; the D gene is possibly TRBD1 (6 bases). With 5 bases removed from V and 0 bases from J, the gap between germline ends came to 23 bases. This CDR3 spans 18 amino acids. The germline gives CDR1 SGHTA, CDR2 FQGNSA. DNA of the CDR3: TGTGCCAGCAGCCCCTCGCCCGGGTACAGGGAAAGCTCCTACGAGCAGTACTTC. Translated: CASSPSPGYRESSYEQYF.

V is TRBV6-1 and J is TRBJ2-5; the match to TRBD1 covers 7 bases. Germline V gene data show CDR1 as MNHNS and CDR2 as SASEGT. The CDR3 is 15 residues long. Trimming took 7 bases from V and 4 from J; bases not matched to a gene: 12. CDR3 in amino acids: CASTLGTEFGETQYF. CDR3 DNA sequence: TGTGCCAGCACTCTAGGGACAGAATTTGGAGAGACCCAGTACTTC.

A word on this clone: This specimen includes other DNA sequences encoding the same CDR3. This sequence joins TRBV6-5 and TRBJ1-5; D unresolved. Germline-derived CDR1 and CDR2 are MNHEY and SVGAGI. Trimming shortened V by 0 bases and J by 2 bases, and 2 bases separated the two germline ends. CDR3 size: 13 residues. The CDR3 here is CASSYSRNQPQHF. In DNA, the CDR3 is TGTGCCAGCAGTTACTCCCGCAATCAGCCCCAGCATTTT.

The chain joins TRBV19 to TRBJ1-1; TRBD1 might be the D (5 bases). Trimming removed 5 bases at V and 1 base at J, with 20 bases between. CDR1 and CDR2 from the germline V gene are LNHDA and SQIVND (reference sequence). CDR3 length equals 17 residues. The CDR3 DNA follows: TGTGCCAGTAGTGTACTAACCCCAAGGCAGGGGAACACTGAAGCTTTCTTT. It translates to CASSVLTPRQGNTEAFF.

The chain combines TRBV28 with TRBJ1-5, with a possible D match to TRBD1 (5 bases). Trimming took 1 base from V and 7 from J, leaving 11 bases between them. The CDR3 has 14 residues. Per the germline V gene, CDR1 is MDHEN and CDR2 is SYDVKM. CDR3 in amino acids: CASSLSPGTQPQHF. The CDR3 DNA is TGTGCCAGCAGTTTATCGCCAGGGACCCAGCCCCAGCATTTT.

This chain links TRBV6-1 with TRBJ1-3; the D is unclear. Germline V gives CDR1 MNHNS, CDR2 SASEGT. V lost 6 bases, J lost 6 bases, and 18 bases lay in between. CDR3 size: 15 residues. This chain's CDR3 is CASREGPGLVNTIYF. CDR3 in DNA: TGTGCCAGCAGAGAGGGCCCGGGTTTGGTAAACACCATATATTTT.

The rearrangement uses TRBV7-3 and TRBJ2-1; 12 bases agree with TRBD2. Unmatched junction bases numbered 5, after V lost 5 bases and J lost 6 bases. CDR3 length equals 15 residues. CDR1 and CDR2 (germline): SGHTA, FQGTGA. This CDR3 is CASSPGLAGFNEQFF. CDR3 bases: TGTGCCAGCAGCCCAGGACTAGCGGGATTCAATGAGCAGTTCTTC.

The chain recombines TRBV11-2 with TRBJ2-1; 10 nucleotides align to TRBD2. CDR3 size: 15 residues. Germline CDR1 SGHAT, CDR2 FQNNGV. V was pared by 4 bases and J by 5 bases, with 5 bases of the junction left unmatched. The CDR3 DNA sequence: TGTGCCAGCAGCTCACTAGCGGGACCGAACAATGAGCAGTTCTTC. This translates into CASSSLAGPNNEQFF. Together with reference TRBV11-2 and TRBJ2-1, the CDR3 gives the full variable domain: EAGVAQSPRYKIIEKRQSVAFWCNPISGHATLYWYQQILGQGPKLLIQFQNNGVVDDSQLPKDRFSAERLKGVDSTLKIQPAKLEDSAVYLCASSSLAGPNNEQFFGPGTRLTVL.

The chain uses TRBV28 and TRBJ1-2; D might be TRBD1 (5 bases). Germline CDR1 reads MDHEN; CDR2 reads SYDVKM. The CDR3 totals 13 residues. V was cut by 6 bases and J by 7 bases, with 15 bases left in between. This CDR3 is CASRAGQGFGYTF. The CDR3 bases are TGTGCCAGCAGGGCGGGGCAGGGCTTTGGCTACACCTTC.

The chain is built from TRBV6-5 and TRBJ2-2; no reliable D call. The CDR3 is made up of 13 amino acids. Germline CDR1 and CDR2: MNHEY and SVGAGI. The V end lost 2 bases, the J end lost 4 bases, and 5 bases lay between the germline ends. The CDR3 region is CASSYMSTGELFF. DNA for the CDR3: TGTGCCAGCAGTTACATGTCCACCGGGGAGCTGTTTTTT.

V and J are TRBV30 and TRBJ2-7; D call uncertain. The CDR3 spans 12 residues. The germline gives CDR1 GTSNPN, CDR2 SVGIG (reference sequence). V gave up 5 bases and J gave up 3 bases, with 11 bases separating them. CDR3 in amino acids: CAWGPNSYEQYF. DNA for the CDR3: TGTGCCTGGGGACCAAATAGCTACGAGCAGTACTTC.

CDR3 DNA: TGCGCCAGCAGCTTAACGACCCGATCGGGCATTGAGCAGTTCTTC. This encodes CASSLTTRSGIEQFF. The gene calls are TRBV5-1 and TRBJ2-1; no reliable D call. In germline, CDR1 is SGHRS, CDR2 YFSETQ. The CDR3 loop spans 15 amino acids. V was cut by 2 bases and J by 9 bases, with 18 bases left in between.

J is TRBJ2-1 and V is TRBV7-3; D is tentatively TRBD1 or TRBD2 (7 bases each). The CDR3 extends over 15 amino acids. V was clipped by 3 bases and J by 4 bases, with 13 bases between them. Germline V gene data show CDR1 as SGHTA and CDR2 as FQGTGA. The CDR3 DNA follows: TGTGCCAGCAGCTTTCGACAGGGAGGGTACAATGAGCAGTTCTTC. This gives the protein CASSFRQGGYNEQFF.

This chain joins TRBV6-5 and TRBJ2-7; 9 nucleotides match TRBD1. Germline-derived CDR1 and CDR2 are MNHEY and SVGAGI. This CDR3 has 15 residues. V lost 5 bases and J lost 1; bases outside the gene matches: 6. The CDR3 DNA sequence: TGTGCCAGCAGTAAACCTGGACAGGGGTCCTACGAGCAGTACTTC. Translating it yields CASSKPGQGSYEQYF.

Comments on this clone: Other DNA variants within this sample encode the same CDR3. This chain links TRBV11-3 with TRBJ2-5; D is unresolved. The CDR3 has 13 residues. CDR1 and CDR2 from the germline V gene are SGHNT and YENEEA. V lost 1 base and J lost 4, with 7 bases in between. CDR3 nucleotide sequence: TGTGCCAGCAGCTTAGGCCTGCGAGAGACCCAGTACTTC. Protein product: CASSLGLRETQYF.

The genes are TRBV4-1 and TRBJ2-4, with D maybe TRBD2 (5 bases). This CDR3 comprises 12 residues. Germline V gene sequence: CDR1 MGHRA, CDR2 YSYEKL. The ends were cut back, 3 bases at V and 12 bases at J, with 12 bases in the middle. This chain's CDR3 is CASSQRRGSQYF. The CDR3 coding sequence is TGCGCCAGCAGCCAGCGTAGAGGGTCTCAGTACTTC.

This clone was picked up one time. The chain carries TRBV28 and TRBJ2-7; 10 bases match TRBD1. Germline V gives CDR1 MDHEN, CDR2 SYDVKM. V was pared by 6 bases and J by 3 bases, with 11 bases of the junction left unmatched. The CDR3 consists of 16 residues. The CDR3 spells CASRIPLGTGVYEQYF. The CDR3 DNA is TGTGCCAGCAGAATCCCCCTAGGGACAGGGGTCTACGAGCAGTACTTC.

In DNA form, the CDR3 reads TGTGCCAGCAGTTCCCAACGGGGCTCCTACGAGCAGTACTTC. It translates to CASSSQRGSYEQYF. This chain connects TRBV6-5 to TRBJ2-7; TRBD2 might be the D (5 bases). The V end was cut by 4 bases, the J end by 0 bases, with 10 bases between. The CDR3 totals 14 residues. Looked up from germline, CDR1 is MNHEY and CDR2 is SVGAGI.

The chain combines TRBV30 with TRBJ2-2; D gene ambiguous. Germline CDR1 and CDR2: GTSNPN and SVGIG (reference sequence). Trimming took 0 bases from V and 7 from J, leaving 12 bases between them. The CDR3 loop spans 14 amino acids. CDR3 loop: CAWSVFGWIGELFF. CDR3 in DNA: TGTGCCTGGAGTGTATTCGGTTGGATCGGGGAGCTGTTTTTT.

This sequence joins TRBV6-1 and TRBJ2-6; 8 nucleotides agree with TRBD1. CDR1 and CDR2 (germline): MNHNS, SASEGT. Trimming at V came to 2 bases and at J to 0 bases, leaving 15 bases not matched to a gene. CDR3 length: 21 amino acids. CDR3 loop: CASSEYPAGGRYSSGANVLTF. CDR3 in DNA: TGTGCCAGCAGTGAATATCCCGCAGGGGGCAGGTATAGCTCTGGGGCCAACGTCCTGACTTTC.

The gene calls are TRBV7-9 and TRBJ1-2, with TRBD1 matching 8 bases. Germline V gene sequence: CDR1 SEHNR, CDR2 FQNEAQ (reference sequence). This CDR3 has 14 residues. V lost 4 bases to trimming and J lost 5 bases; unmatched junction nucleotides: 6. CDR3 region: CASSYPTGAYGYTF. CDR3 DNA: TGTGCCAGCAGCTACCCGACAGGGGCGTATGGCTACACCTTC.